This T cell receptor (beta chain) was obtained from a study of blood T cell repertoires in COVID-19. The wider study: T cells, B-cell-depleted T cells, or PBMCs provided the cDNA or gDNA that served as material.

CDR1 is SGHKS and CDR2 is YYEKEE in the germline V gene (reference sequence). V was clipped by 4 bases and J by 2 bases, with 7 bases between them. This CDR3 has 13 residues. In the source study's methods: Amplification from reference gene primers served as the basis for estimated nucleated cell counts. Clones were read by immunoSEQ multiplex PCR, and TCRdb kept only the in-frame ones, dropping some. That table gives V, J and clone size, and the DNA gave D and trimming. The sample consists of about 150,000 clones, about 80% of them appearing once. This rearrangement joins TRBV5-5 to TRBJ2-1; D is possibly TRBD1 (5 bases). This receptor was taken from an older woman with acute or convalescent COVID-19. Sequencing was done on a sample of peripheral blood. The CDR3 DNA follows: TGTGCCAGCAGCCAGGGAACCTACAATGAGCAGTTCTTC. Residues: CASSQGTYNEQFF.